The 5 T cell receptor beta chains given below trace back to one sample, sequenced in a study of CD8 T cells in Susac syndrome (dated by TCRdb to the late 2010s). The library was prepared using the immunoSEQ multiplex PCR assay. RNA was extracted using the RNeasy kit, and about 0.45 to 1 ug of the RNA was reverse transcribed with random hexamers. The public reads were run again by TCRdb, first through fastp at Q25 and then through MiXCR, and only productive beta chains were kept. Every distinct CDR3 protein forms one entry, paired with its most common genes and DNA. The sample table holds about 80,000 distinct CDR3 sequences, of which around 94% were seen once. The ten biggest clones cover about 0.28% of the sample. The sequenced material came from CD8+ T cells from PBMCs. All receptors derive from a human donor in good health.

The rearrangement links TRBV28 to TRBJ2-7; 11 positions agree with TRBD2. V lost 6 bases, J lost 4 bases, and 5 bases stayed unmatched. Per germline, CDR1 MDHEN and CDR2 SYDVKM. The CDR3 sequence is 14 residues long. The CDR3 protein is CASSPGLAGYEQYV. CDR3 coding DNA: TGTGCCAGCAGCCCAGGACTAGCGGGTTACGAGCAGTACGTC.

The rearrangement joins TRBV5-1 to TRBJ2-3, with a possible D match to TRBD2 (5 bases). The CDR3 extends over 15 amino acids. CDR1 and CDR2 (germline): SGHRS, YFSETQ. Trimming took off 0 bases at V and 5 bases at J, with 13 bases between the two ends. The CDR3 loop reads CASSLANRGVDTQYF. As DNA, the CDR3 is TGCGCCAGCAGCTTGGCAAATCGGGGAGTAGATACGCAGTATTTT.

The genes are TRBV12-3 or TRBV12-4 and TRBJ2-3; the D gene is possibly TRBD1 (6 bases). The length of the CDR3 is 15 residues. Trimming removed 6 bases at V and 2 bases at J, with 15 bases between. The CDR3 region is CASRNQGLATDTQYF. CDR3 sequence (DNA): TGTGCCAGCAGGAACCAGGGGCTTGCCACAGATACGCAGTATTTT.

In nucleotides, the CDR3 is TGCGCCAGCAGCCCGGCGGTGGGGGTAATGGGAGAGACCCAGTACTTC. Translation gives CASSPAVGVMGETQYF. The chain joins TRBV5-1 to TRBJ2-5; the D call may be TRBD1 or TRBD2 (5 bases each). V was cut by 4 bases and J by 4 bases, with 20 bases left in between. The CDR3 has 16 amino acids. Germline CDR1 reads SGHRS; CDR2 reads YFSETQ.

V gene TRBV27 combines with J gene TRBJ2-1; TRBD1 matches 9 bases. J lost 3 bases, V lost 2 bases, and 5 bases had no gene match. Germline V gives CDR1 MNHEY, CDR2 SMNVEV (reference sequence). CDR3 length: 16 amino acids. The CDR3 spells CASSLVLGQGYNEQFF. The CDR3 nucleotides are TGTGCCAGCAGTTTAGTTCTGGGACAGGGCTACAATGAGCAGTTCTTC.